This is a list of T cell receptor beta chains from one sample in a study of cytomegalovirus exposure and HLA in healthy donors. The data were produced by immunoSEQ multiplex PCR, yet TCRdb's version contains in-frame clones alone and is incomplete. Found here are approximately 180,000 clones, 87% of them singletons; the top ten hold roughly 0.2%. The material sequenced was PBMCs. The receptors derive from a girl less than two years old in good health and CMV-seronegative. CDR3s include the opening cysteine and the closing phenylalanine or tryptophan. The D gene is left open where the match is weak. Part of the rows lack a size; the others show once, few, many or a class for expanded clones.

>TRBV14|NA|TRBJ2-7|once
CATPLVSYEQYF
TGTGCCACCCCACTAGTTTCCTACGAGCAGTACTTC
>TRBV9|NA|TRBJ1-6|NA
CASSVRTGNSPLHF
TGTGCCAGCAGCGTCCGGACGGGGAATTCACCCCTCCACTTT
>TRBV9|TRBD2|TRBJ2-3|NA
CASSVGGGKGDTQYF
TGTGCCAGCAGCGTAGGCGGGGGTAAAGGAGATACGCAGTATTTT
>TRBV5-4|TRBD1|TRBJ2-7|NA
CASSRTGAYEQYF
TGTGCCAGCAGTAGGACAGGTGCCTACGAGCAGTACTTC
>TRBV5-1|TRBD2|TRBJ2-7|NA
CASSRLAGGPYEQYF
TGCGCCAGCAGCCGGCTAGCGGGAGGGCCTTACGAGCAGTACTTC
>TRBV27|NA|TRBJ1-5|NA
CASSLSLGRIYNQPQHF
TGTGCCAGCAGTTTATCATTAGGCAGGATTTATAATCAGCCCCAGCATTTT
>TRBV7-8|NA|TRBJ1-1|once
CASSFYRVPAEAFF
TGTGCCAGCAGCTTCTACAGGGTTCCGGCTGAAGCTTTCTTT
>TRBV10-3|TRBD1|TRBJ1-1|NA
CAISETGVGTEAFF
TGTGCCATCAGTGAGACAGGGGTCGGCACTGAAGCTTTCTTT
>TRBV5-4|NA|TRBJ2-3|NA
CASSLSVPTDTQYF
TGTGCCAGCAGCTTGTCGGTCCCCACAGATACGCAGTATTTT
>TRBV5-6|TRBD1|TRBJ2-6|once
CASSWGQGANVLTF
TGTGCCAGCAGCTGGGGACAGGGGGCCAACGTCCTGACTTTC
>TRBV11-2|TRBD1|TRBJ2-7|NA
CASSLGRQGYEQYF
TGTGCCAGCAGCTTAGGACGACAGGGCTACGAGCAGTACTTC
>TRBV7-9|TRBD2|TRBJ2-7|few
CASSQLAGGHYEQYF
TGTGCCAGCAGCCAACTAGCGGGAGGGCATTACGAGCAGTACTTC
>TRBV5-1|NA|TRBJ2-2|NA
CASSLLADTGELFF
TGCGCCAGCAGCTTGTTAGCGGATACCGGGGAGCTGTTTTTT
>TRBV7-2|TRBD2|TRBJ2-7|NA
CASSLRLADYYEQYF
TGTGCCAGCAGCTTAAGGCTAGCGGATTACTACGAGCAGTACTTC
>TRBV29-1|TRBD1|TRBJ2-7|NA
CSVETRGLPYEQYF
TGCAGCGTTGAAACGAGGGGGCTCCCCTACGAGCAGTACTTC
>TRBV7-9|NA|TRBJ1-3|NA
CASTPGRGSGNTIYF
TGTGCCAGCACCCCGGGGAGGGGGTCTGGAAACACCATATATTTT
>TRBV21-1|NA|TRBJ1-3|few
CASSKKDWGQGNTIYF
NA
>TRBV27|NA|TRBJ2-7|NA
CASSTGTPYEQYF
TGTGCCAGCTCCACCGGGACACCCTACGAGCAGTACTTC
>TRBV7-9|NA|TRBJ2-7|once
CASSRDYYEQYF
TGTGCCAGCAGCCGTGACTACTACGAGCAGTACTTC
>TRBV4-3|TRBD2|TRBJ2-7|NA
CASSQDLGGRLYEQYF
TGCGCCAGCAGCCAAGATCTGGGCGGGAGATTATACGAGCAGTACTTC
>TRBV5-4|TRBD1|TRBJ2-1|NA
CASSLGQGRAYNEQFF
TGTGCCAGCAGCTTGGGACAGGGTAGGGCCTACAATGAGCAGTTCTTC
>TRBV11-1|TRBD1|TRBJ2-7|once
CASSQNRGIPYEQYF
TGTGCCAGCAGCCAGAACAGGGGGATCCCCTACGAGCAGTACTTC
>TRBV2|NA|TRBJ2-7|NA
CASGRGYYEQYF
TGTGCCAGCGGTCGCGGATACTACGAGCAGTACTTC
>TRBV15|NA|TRBJ1-6|once
CATSRDRGEGSPLHF
TGTGCCACCAGCAGAGATCGGGGGGAGGGTTCACCCCTCCACTTT
>TRBV27|TRBD1|TRBJ2-5|NA
CASSLWYRGQETQYF
TGTGCCAGCAGTTTATGGTACAGGGGGCAAGAGACCCAGTACTTC
>TRBV9|NA|TRBJ1-1|NA
CASSVGGENTEAFF
TGTGCCAGCAGCGTAGGGGGGGAGAACACTGAAGCTTTCTTT